The TCR beta chain under discussion was sequenced for a study of blood T cells in healthy people across ages. Study-level findings and limits: Whereas aged donors had fewer naive CD4+ cells, long-lived donors had more of them and higher diversity.

There are a few counts of this clonotype. Its antigen remains unidentified. V lost 2 bases to trimming and J lost 5 bases, with 15 bases between them. Germline-derived CDR1 and CDR2 are DFQATT and SNEGSKA (reference sequence). This CDR3 has 14 residues. Then a second PCR, running roughly 6 to 12 cycles, was carried out with a sample-barcoded 5' primer and a J-beta primer mix. In TCRdb, the 5' RACE reads were re-called with MiXCR into one record per CDR3 protein. The sample carries approximately 850,000 distinct CDR3 sequences, under 45% recorded once. The chain combines TRBV20-1 with TRBJ2-5; D is tentatively TRBD1 or TRBD2 (7 bases each). The TCR sequence derives from a man aged 55 to 69 in good health. Sequencing input: blood. DNA of the CDR3: TGCAGTGCTAGAAAGGCCAGGGGGGGGGAGACCCAGTACTTC. Its translation is CSARKARGGETQYF.